This is a list of T cell receptor beta chains from one sample in a study of response to subunit inactivated influenza vaccine. Via MiXCR, TCRdb re-called the RT-PCR reads, giving one row per CDR3 protein. The sample shows under 200,000 distinct CDR3 sequences, approximately 10% of them seen only once. The sequencing here drew on non-naive T cells sorted from PBMCs, taken roughly 46 days after vaccination. The source is a man aged 45 to 65 who received an inactivated influenza vaccine. Both conserved end residues are part of each CDR3. A clone size is listed for some rows: how often the clone was seen (once, few, many), or a class if it is expanded.

v_call: TRBV5-6
clone_size: few
cdr3_length: 15
j_call: TRBJ1-2
cdr3_aa: CASSRTGVGSYGYTF

v_call: TRBV7-8
clone_size: few
cdr3_length: 14
j_call: TRBJ2-3
cdr3_aa: CASSFRTGPDTQYF

v_call: TRBV19
clone_size: few
cdr3_length: 14
j_call: TRBJ1-1
cdr3_aa: CASIKAWGSTEAFF

v_call: TRBV4-3
clone_size: many
cdr3_length: 16
j_call: TRBJ1-2
cdr3_aa: CASSQITGLSNYGYTF

v_call: TRBV4-3
clone_size: .
cdr3_length: 16
j_call: TRBJ2-7
cdr3_aa: CASSQDPGTVAYEQYF

v_call: TRBV6-1
clone_size: few
cdr3_length: 15
j_call: TRBJ2-2
cdr3_aa: CARIAGGTNTGELFF

v_call: TRBV20-1
clone_size: .
cdr3_length: 15
j_call: TRBJ1-3
cdr3_aa: CSASGFGGSGNTIYF

v_call: TRBV5-6
clone_size: many
cdr3_length: 15
j_call: TRBJ2-3
cdr3_aa: CASSLRQGSRHTQYF

v_call: TRBV18
clone_size: .
cdr3_length: 13
j_call: TRBJ2-7
cdr3_aa: CASSPGGTNEQYF

v_call: TRBV6-2/TRBV6-3
clone_size: many
cdr3_length: 15
j_call: TRBJ2-3
cdr3_aa: CASSKTRQNTDTQYF

v_call: TRBV11-3
clone_size: .
cdr3_length: 14
j_call: TRBJ2-2
cdr3_aa: CASSLDPAGGELFF

v_call: TRBV6-5
clone_size: few
cdr3_length: 15
j_call: TRBJ1-2
cdr3_aa: CASSYSTGSYYGYTF

v_call: TRBV30
clone_size: .
cdr3_length: 14
j_call: TRBJ1-1
cdr3_aa: CAWYSGPMNTEAFF

v_call: TRBV5-1
clone_size: .
cdr3_length: 16
j_call: TRBJ1-1
cdr3_aa: CASSLAQGRGTTEAFF

v_call: TRBV19
clone_size: few
cdr3_length: 16
j_call: TRBJ1-6
cdr3_aa: CASSPNSGRTNSPLHF

v_call: TRBV12-3/TRBV12-4
clone_size: .
cdr3_length: 13
j_call: TRBJ1-2
cdr3_aa: CASSLDTAVGYTF

v_call: TRBV6-1
clone_size: .
cdr3_length: 17
j_call: TRBJ2-2
cdr3_aa: CASSGHRAPIMSGELFF

v_call: TRBV28
clone_size: few
cdr3_length: 19
j_call: TRBJ2-5
cdr3_aa: CASSYYWTGTGSDQETQYF

v_call: TRBV30
clone_size: .
cdr3_length: 12
j_call: TRBJ2-1
cdr3_aa: CAWATSYNEQFF

v_call: TRBV20-1
clone_size: .
cdr3_length: 14
j_call: TRBJ2-1
cdr3_aa: CSAIRDSRTDEQFF

v_call: TRBV3-1
clone_size: many
cdr3_length: 15
j_call: TRBJ1-1
cdr3_aa: CASSQDPRGQGEAFF

v_call: TRBV4-1
clone_size: .
cdr3_length: 16
j_call: TRBJ2-7
cdr3_aa: CASSQEDSLGGREQYF

v_call: TRBV3-1
clone_size: few
cdr3_length: 14
j_call: TRBJ2-5
cdr3_aa: CASSPQGYQETQYF

v_call: TRBV9
clone_size: few
cdr3_length: 15
j_call: TRBJ1-6
cdr3_aa: CASSVEGSHNSPLHF

v_call: TRBV29-1
clone_size: few
cdr3_length: 13
j_call: TRBJ2-1
cdr3_aa: CSVGTSGYNEQFF

v_call: TRBV7-9
clone_size: many
cdr3_length: 14
j_call: TRBJ2-1
cdr3_aa: CASSFGQNYNEQFF

v_call: TRBV20-1
clone_size: few
cdr3_length: 14
j_call: TRBJ1-4
cdr3_aa: CSASNRVTNEKLFF

v_call: TRBV7-2
clone_size: .
cdr3_length: 15
j_call: TRBJ2-7
cdr3_aa: CASSPRRRAGDEQYF

v_call: TRBV5-1
clone_size: .
cdr3_length: 14
j_call: TRBJ1-1
cdr3_aa: CASSRGGEWTEAFF

v_call: TRBV12-3/TRBV12-4
clone_size: many
cdr3_length: 14
j_call: TRBJ2-3
cdr3_aa: CASTQAGGRSTQYF

v_call: TRBV7-6
clone_size: .
cdr3_length: 16
j_call: TRBJ2-7
cdr3_aa: CASSLGYRGASYEQYF

v_call: TRBV7-2
clone_size: few
cdr3_length: 14
j_call: TRBJ1-2
cdr3_aa: CASSLSRDNYGYTF

v_call: TRBV24-1
clone_size: many
cdr3_length: 17
j_call: TRBJ2-5
cdr3_aa: CATSDGLLAGAQETQYF

v_call: TRBV28
clone_size: .
cdr3_length: 13
j_call: TRBJ2-1
cdr3_aa: CASSLPDHDEQFF

v_call: TRBV3-1
clone_size: many
cdr3_length: 13
j_call: TRBJ2-1
cdr3_aa: CASSYLSGGEQFF

v_call: TRBV7-9
clone_size: .
cdr3_length: 15
j_call: TRBJ2-5
cdr3_aa: CASSWTSGNQETQYF

v_call: TRBV4-2
clone_size: many
cdr3_length: 15
j_call: TRBJ2-3
cdr3_aa: CASSQEGDSTDTQYF

v_call: TRBV11-1
clone_size: few
cdr3_length: 19
j_call: TRBJ2-3
cdr3_aa: CASSRVPGLAGGITDTQYF

v_call: TRBV12-3/TRBV12-4
clone_size: .
cdr3_length: 15
j_call: TRBJ2-6
cdr3_aa: CASSYSLSGANVLTF

v_call: TRBV7-2
clone_size: .
cdr3_length: 13
j_call: TRBJ1-6
cdr3_aa: CASSRDVFSPLHF

v_call: TRBV9
clone_size: .
cdr3_length: 15
j_call: TRBJ2-3
cdr3_aa: CASSVGGGRTDTQYF